A selection of T cell receptor beta chains follows, all from one sample in a study of OX40 agonist ivuxolimab in advanced cancers. The data were produced by immunoSEQ multiplex PCR, yet TCRdb's version contains in-frame clones alone and is incomplete. This table has about 90,000 clones, approximately 90% appearing once. Sequenced here: CD4+ or CD8+ T cells sorted from blood, sampled in a trial of the OX40 agonist ivuxolimab. The receptors originated from an adult with an advanced solid tumor such as melanoma, head and neck, liver or kidney cancer. The conserved cysteine and the conserved F or W are not part of the CDR3 here.

j_gene: TRBJ1-4; v_gene: TRBV9; CDR3aa: ASSGPPTGGEKLF
j_gene: TRBJ2-1; v_gene: TRBV2; CDR3aa: ASSGFRDRATHEQF
j_gene: TRBJ1-2; v_gene: TRBV18; CDR3aa: ASSPERLEGYT
j_gene: TRBJ1-2; v_gene: TRBV21-1; CDR3aa: ASTWDTYLGGYT
j_gene: TRBJ1-1; v_gene: TRBV28; CDR3aa: ASSLGNTEAF
j_gene: TRBJ1-1; v_gene: TRBV28; CDR3aa: ASSTGTRFTEAF
j_gene: TRBJ1-3; v_gene: TRBV19; CDR3aa: ASSLSRDSGNTIY
j_gene: TRBJ2-5; v_gene: TRBV7-3; CDR3aa: ASSLSGNQETQY
j_gene: TRBJ2-7; v_gene: TRBV7-6; CDR3aa: ASSARRQDEQY
j_gene: TRBJ1-5; v_gene: TRBV28; CDR3aa: ASGTGLSNQPQH
j_gene: TRBJ2-1; v_gene: TRBV27; CDR3aa: ASSLFPSGSYNEQF
j_gene: TRBJ1-2; v_gene: TRBV28; CDR3aa: ASSFGTGTHYGYT
j_gene: TRBJ2-1; v_gene: TRBV11-2; CDR3aa: ASSSEGSGYNEQF
j_gene: TRBJ2-6; v_gene: TRBV11-3; CDR3aa: ASSRSSDKHSGANVLT
j_gene: TRBJ1-1; v_gene: TRBV10-3; CDR3aa: AISESTAPEAF
j_gene: TRBJ2-3; v_gene: TRBV10-3; CDR3aa: AISDRATSTDTQY
j_gene: TRBJ1-1; v_gene: TRBV5-5; CDR3aa: ASSLGRVNTEAF
j_gene: TRBJ1-6; v_gene: TRBV2; CDR3aa: ASTFRAVGQGLESPLH
j_gene: TRBJ2-3; v_gene: TRBV2; CDR3aa: ASSDWGTGTDTQY
j_gene: TRBJ2-2; v_gene: TRBV5-5; CDR3aa: ASSFSSGSAGELF
j_gene: TRBJ2-2; v_gene: TRBV6-5; CDR3aa: ASRKQGGVIGELF
j_gene: TRBJ2-1; v_gene: TRBV5-1; CDR3aa: ASSLTSGRAGEQF